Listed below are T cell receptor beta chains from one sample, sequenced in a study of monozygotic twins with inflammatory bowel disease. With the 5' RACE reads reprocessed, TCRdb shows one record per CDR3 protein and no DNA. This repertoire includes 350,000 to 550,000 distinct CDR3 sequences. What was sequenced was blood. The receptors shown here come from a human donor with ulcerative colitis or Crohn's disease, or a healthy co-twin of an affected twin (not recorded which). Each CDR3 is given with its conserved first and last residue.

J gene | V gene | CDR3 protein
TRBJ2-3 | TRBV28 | CASSLWGSTDTQYF
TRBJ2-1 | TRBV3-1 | CASSQEGSRVAYNEQFF
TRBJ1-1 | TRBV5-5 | CASSEGTGGAGTEAFF
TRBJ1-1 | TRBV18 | CASSPGAENTEAFF
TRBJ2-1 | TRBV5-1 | CASSRLAGDNNEQFF
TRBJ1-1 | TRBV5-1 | CASSLMGHKGFF
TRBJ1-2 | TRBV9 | CASSVGMEGYGYTF
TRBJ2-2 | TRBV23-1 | CASRPIRQGVDTGELFF
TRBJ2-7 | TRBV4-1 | CASSQEFRGYEQYF
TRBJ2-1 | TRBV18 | CASSPGPSAVYNEQFF
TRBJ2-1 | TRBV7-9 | CASSLRGTGHEQFF
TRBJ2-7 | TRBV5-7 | CASRKNRATYEQYF
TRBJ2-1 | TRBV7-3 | CASSLGLAGGSNEQFF
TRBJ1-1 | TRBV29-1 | CITTVGTEAFF
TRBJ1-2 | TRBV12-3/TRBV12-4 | CASSSWGVNYGYTF